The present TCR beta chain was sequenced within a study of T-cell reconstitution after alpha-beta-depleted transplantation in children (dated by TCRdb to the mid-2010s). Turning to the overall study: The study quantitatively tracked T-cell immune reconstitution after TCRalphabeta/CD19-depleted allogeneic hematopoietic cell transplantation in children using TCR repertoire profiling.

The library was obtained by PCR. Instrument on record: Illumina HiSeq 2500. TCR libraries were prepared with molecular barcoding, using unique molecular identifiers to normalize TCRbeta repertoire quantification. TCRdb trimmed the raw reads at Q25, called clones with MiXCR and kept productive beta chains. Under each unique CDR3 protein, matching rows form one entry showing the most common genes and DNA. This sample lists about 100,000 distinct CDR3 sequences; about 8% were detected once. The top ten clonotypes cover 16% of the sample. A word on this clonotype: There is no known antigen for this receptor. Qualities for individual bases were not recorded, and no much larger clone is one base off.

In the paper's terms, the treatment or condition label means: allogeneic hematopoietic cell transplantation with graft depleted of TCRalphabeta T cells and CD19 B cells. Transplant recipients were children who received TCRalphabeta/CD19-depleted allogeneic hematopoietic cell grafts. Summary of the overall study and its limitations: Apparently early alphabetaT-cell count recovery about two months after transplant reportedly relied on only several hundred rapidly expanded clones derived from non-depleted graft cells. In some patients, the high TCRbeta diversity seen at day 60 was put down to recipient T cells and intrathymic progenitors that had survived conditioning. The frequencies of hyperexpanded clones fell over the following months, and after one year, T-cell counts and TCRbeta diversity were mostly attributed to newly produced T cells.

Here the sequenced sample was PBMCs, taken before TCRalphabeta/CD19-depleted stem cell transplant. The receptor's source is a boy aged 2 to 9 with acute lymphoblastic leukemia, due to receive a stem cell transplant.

The DNA is as follows: TGTGCCAGCTCACCGGGGGATCAGCCCCAGCATTTT. Protein translation: CASSPGDQPQHF. Recombination joined TRBV18 with TRBJ1-5; matching of 5 bases hints at TRBD1 as the D gene. The junction shows trimming of 3 bases on V and 5 bases on J, plus 5 bases between the germline ends. Including the terminal cysteine and phenylalanine, the CDR3 comprises 12 residues. The only DNA kept is the CDR3, 36 bases in frame from the first base. The germline V gene provides CDR1 KGHSH and CDR2 LQKENI.